The following is a T cell receptor beta chain sequence with its context. As yet, its antigen is unknown. The sample belongs to a study of OX40 agonist ivuxolimab in advanced cancers. Overall study: In this trial design, patients received ivuxolimab intravenously at 0.01 to 10 mg/kg every 2 weeks. Overall study findings and caveats: At doses 0.1 to 3.0 mg/kg, CD4+ and CD8+ clones expanded. More expanded clones were seen, on average, in CD8+ T cells than in CD4+.

Trimming took 6 bases from V and 5 from J; bases not matched to a gene: 12. CDR3 size: 16 residues. The germline V gene encodes CDR1 SGHAT and CDR2 FQNNGV. The protocol was immunoSEQ multiplex PCR, while the TCRdb copy is restricted to in-frame clones and leaves out a portion. The data contain tens of thousands of clones, roughly 91% of them singletons. Specimen: CD4+ or CD8+ T cells sorted from blood, collected in a trial of the OX40 agonist ivuxolimab. This TCR was sampled from an adult with an advanced solid tumor such as melanoma, head and neck, liver or kidney cancer. The gene calls are TRBV11-2 and TRBJ2-1, with TRBD2 identical over 8 bases. CDR3 bases: TGTGCCAGCAGTCCCATAGCGGGACGGGCTAACAATGAGCAGTTCTTC. As protein: CASSPIAGRANNEQFF.